A selection of T cell receptor beta chains follows, all from one sample in a study of metastatic and nonmetastatic thyroid tumors. TCRdb re-called the PCR reads through MiXCR. The sample lists 25,000 to 35,000 clones, 25% to 35% seen once, with about 29% in the top ten. The sample was blood. Source of these receptors: a female donor with papillary thyroid cancer or a benign thyroid nodule (not recorded which). Some clones in this sample may be carry-over from other donors' samples. Both conserved end residues are part of each CDR3. The order of the fields is clone size, D gene, J gene, V gene, CDR3 DNA, CDR3 protein. A D gene is named only where the DNA matches it firmly. The size entry is marked missing in some rows and otherwise reads once, few, many or a size class.

- | - | TRBJ1-5 | TRBV2 | TGTGCCAGCAGTGAATATAGGGTTTCAGGGTTTCAGCCCCAGCATTTT | CASSEYRVSGFQPQHF
few | - | TRBJ2-2 | TRBV6-1 | TGTGCCAGCAGGCTCGCAGGGGCAGGCGGGGAGCTGTTTTTT | CASRLAGAGGELFF
medium-sized | - | TRBJ2-1 | TRBV27 | TGTGCCAGCAGGGCGAGCTCCTACAATGAGCAGTTCTTC | CASRASSYNEQFF
- | - | TRBJ2-7 | TRBV7-9 | TGTGCCAGCAGCCTATACGCCGAGAGCTCCTACGAGCAGTACTTC | CASSLYAESSYEQYF
many | - | TRBJ2-3 | TRBV3-1 | TGTGCCAGCAGCCAAGCCACCACAGATACGCAGTATTTT | CASSQATTDTQYF
- | - | TRBJ2-1 | TRBV25-1 | TGTGCCAGCAGTGAATATCGTCAAGGGCAGTTCTTC | CASSEYRQGQFF
- | - | TRBJ2-1 | TRBV7-9 | TGTGCCAGCAGCTTATGGGAATATTACAATGAGCAGTTCTTC | CASSLWEYYNEQFF
many | - | TRBJ2-1 | TRBV14 | TGTGCCAGCAGCCCCAGGGGACTACCGTACAATGAGCAGTTCTTC | CASSPRGLPYNEQFF
- | - | TRBJ2-1 | TRBV5-1 | TGCGCCAGCAGCTTGGCCCTGGACAGAGCTTACAATGAGCAGTTCTTC | CASSLALDRAYNEQFF
medium-sized | - | TRBJ2-7 | TRBV15 | TGTGCCACCAGCGAGGAAGTTTCCTACGAGCAGTACTTC | CATSEEVSYEQYF
- | TRBD2 | TRBJ2-1 | TRBV27 | TGTGCCAGCAGTTCCCCCAGCGGGGGAGTCAATGAGCAGTTCTTC | CASSSPSGGVNEQFF
few | - | TRBJ2-7 | TRBV6-1 | TGTGCCAGCAGGGGTATCCCCTACGAGCAGTACTTC | CASRGIPYEQYF
few | - | TRBJ2-3 | TRBV28 | TGTGCCAGCAGTTTGACTAGCACAGATACGCAGTATTTT | CASSLTSTDTQYF
medium-sized | TRBD1 | TRBJ1-2 | TRBV27 | TGTGCCAGCAGAACCGGGACAGGGGGCAGCCCCTACACCTTC | CASRTGTGGSPYTF
many | TRBD2 | TRBJ2-7 | TRBV5-4 | TGTGCCAGCAGCCCTAGCGGGAATTCCTACGAGCAGTACTTC | CASSPSGNSYEQYF
- | - | TRBJ1-6 | TRBV20-1 | TGCAGTGCAAGACAGCCTGGGCCTGATTCACCCCTCCACTTT | CSARQPGPDSPLHF
many | - | TRBJ2-1 | TRBV14 | TGTGCCAGCAGCCCCCGGACAATCTACAATGAGCAGTTCTTC | CASSPRTIYNEQFF
many | - | TRBJ1-1 | TRBV30 | TGTGCCTGGAGTGTGAACACTGAAGCTTTCTTT | CAWSVNTEAFF
- | - | TRBJ2-7 | TRBV19 | TGTGCCAGTAGTATCCTGGGCGGAGGGGCCTACGAGCAGTACTTC | CASSILGGGAYEQYF
- | TRBD2 | TRBJ2-3 | TRBV6-1 | TGTGCCAGCAGTCCCCTAGCGGGGGGCACAGATACGCAGTATTTT | CASSPLAGGTDTQYF
- | - | TRBJ1-5 | TRBV20-1 | TGCAGTGCCTGTGAGACGCATCAGCCCCAGCATTTT | CSACETHQPQHF
few | TRBD1 | TRBJ1-1 | TRBV6-1 | TGTGCCAGCACTCCGGACAGGGACAACACTGAAGCTTTCTTT | CASTPDRDNTEAFF
few | - | TRBJ2-7 | TRBV6-1 | TGTGCCAGCAGCTCCGGACCCGGTGGTCTCTCCTACGAGCAGTACTTC | CASSSGPGGLSYEQYF
- | - | TRBJ2-7 | TRBV7-6 | TGTGCCAGCAGCTCGGGCCACGAGCAGTACTTC | CASSSGHEQYF
- | - | TRBJ1-2 | TRBV20-1 | TGCAGTGCTACGTTGGACAGTTTCTCGGAGACTCTATTC | CSATLDSFSETLF
many | - | TRBJ2-7 | TRBV19 | TGTGCCAGTAGTATAGTGGCGGCTGCCTACGAGCAGTACTTC | CASSIVAAAYEQYF
- | - | TRBJ2-3 | TRBV7-3 | TGTGCCAGCAGCTTAAGCGGTACAGATACGCAGTATTTT | CASSLSGTDTQYF
many | - | TRBJ2-1 | TRBV20-1 | TGCAGTGCTAGAAGGGGTTCAGGCTCCTACAATGAGCAGTTCTTC | CSARRGSGSYNEQFF
many | - | TRBJ2-5 | TRBV7-9 | TGTGCCAGCAGCAATATCCGACGGGAAGAGACCCAGTACTTC | CASSNIRREETQYF
- | TRBD1 | TRBJ2-1 | TRBV7-3 | TGTGCCAGCAGCCTCGGGGGCGGGACAGGGTCCTACAATGAGCAGTTCTTC | CASSLGGGTGSYNEQFF
many | - | TRBJ2-7 | TRBV9 | TGTGCCAGCAGCGTAGGAGGGCGGCCCCCCTACGAGCAGTACTTC | CASSVGGRPPYEQYF
many | TRBD1 | TRBJ2-1 | TRBV5-1 | TGCGCCAGCAGCTTGGCCGGGACAGGGGGTAATGAGCAGTTCTTC | CASSLAGTGGNEQFF
- | - | TRBJ1-1 | TRBV18 | TGTGCCAGCTCACCAATCCAACCTGCAAGAAACACTGAAGCTTTCTTT | CASSPIQPARNTEAFF
- | - | TRBJ2-6 | TRBV5-1 | TGCGCCAGCAGCTCAGGGGGGGATTTTGGGTCCAACGTCCTGACTTTC | CASSSGGDFGSNVLTF
few | - | TRBJ1-5 | TRBV4-2 | TGTGCCAGCAGCCACACCGACAGTTCTCAGCCCCAGCATTTT | CASSHTDSSQPQHF
many | - | TRBJ2-7 | TRBV5-5 | TGTGCCAGCAGCTTGGCGGGGCCCAGAGACGAGCAGTACTTC | CASSLAGPRDEQYF
- | TRBD2 | TRBJ2-1 | TRBV2 | TGTGCCAGCAAAGGACTAGCGGTGTTCAATGAGCAGTTCTTC | CASKGLAVFNEQFF
- | - | TRBJ1-4 | TRBV7-9 | TGTGCCAGCAGCTTAGCCGGACAGAATGAAAAACTGTTTTTT | CASSLAGQNEKLFF
few | TRBD1 | TRBJ2-5 | TRBV6-2/TRBV6-3 | TGTGCCAGCGGCGGACAGGGAACAGAGACCCAGTACTTC | CASGGQGTETQYF
- | - | TRBJ1-6 | TRBV4-3 | TGCGCCAGCAGCCTATTAGGGGATGTGAATTCACCCCTCCACTTT | CASSLLGDVNSPLHF
- | - | TRBJ2-1 | TRBV20-1 | TGCAGTGCTAGAGATGGGGACAATGAGCAGTTCTTC | CSARDGDNEQFF
many | - | TRBJ1-3 | TRBV6-2/TRBV6-3 | TGTGCCAGCAGTTACTCCGACTCCTACTTCTCTGGAAACACCATATATTTT | CASSYSDSYFSGNTIYF
medium-sized | - | TRBJ1-6 | TRBV6-1 | TGTGCCAGCAGTTCGCAACGGAGCTCCTATAATTCACCCCTCCACTTT | CASSSQRSSYNSPLHF
few | TRBD1 | TRBJ2-3 | TRBV12-3/TRBV12-4 | TGTGCCAGCAGCAGGACAGGGATAACAGATACGCAGTATTTT | CASSRTGITDTQYF
- | TRBD1 | TRBJ1-1 | TRBV29-1 | TGCAGCGTTGCCCGGACAGGGTCTGAAGCTTTCTTT | CSVARTGSEAFF
few | TRBD1 | TRBJ1-2 | TRBV27 | TGTGCCAGCAGTTTAGGACAGGCCTATGGCTACACCTTC | CASSLGQAYGYTF
many | - | TRBJ1-5 | TRBV7-8 | TGTGCCAGCAGCTCACCTGGGGGGGCTAGCAATCAGCCCCAGCATTTT | CASSSPGGASNQPQHF
many | - | TRBJ2-2 | TRBV19 | TGTGCCAGTAGTATAAGACTGTTCACCGGGGAGCTGTTTTTT | CASSIRLFTGELFF
- | TRBD1 | TRBJ1-2 | TRBV20-1 | TGCAGTGCTAAAGGATCAGGACAGGGAGATGGCTACACCTTC | CSAKGSGQGDGYTF
- | - | TRBJ2-1 | TRBV6-1 | TGTGCCAGCAGTGCGGGACTCAACAATGAGCAGTTCTTC | CASSAGLNNEQFF
few | - | TRBJ1-1 | TRBV6-1 | TGTGCCAGCAGTGACTACACTGAAGCTTTCTTT | CASSDYTEAFF
once | - | TRBJ1-2 | TRBV4-1 | TGCGCCAGCAGGCCCGGGAGACAATCCCTAAGCAACTACTATGGCTACACCTTC | CASRPGRQSLSNYYGYTF
medium-sized | TRBD1 | TRBJ2-1 | TRBV12-3/TRBV12-4 | TGTGCCAGCAGGTACCTACAGGGGACCTACAATGAGCAGTTCTTC | CASRYLQGTYNEQFF
- | TRBD2 | TRBJ2-1 | TRBV5-4 | TGTGCCAGCAGCTTATTAGGTAGCGGGAGTTACAATGAGCAGTTCTTC | CASSLLGSGSYNEQFF
few | - | TRBJ2-6 | TRBV6-1 | TGTGCCAGCAGTGGGACAGCCGGCTCTGGGGCCAACGTCCTGACTTTC | CASSGTAGSGANVLTF
many | - | TRBJ1-3 | TRBV7-2 | TGTGCCAGCAGCTCGCGGCCGTACTCTGGAAACACCATATATTTT | CASSSRPYSGNTIYF
many | TRBD2 | TRBJ2-3 | TRBV20-1 | TGCAGTGCGGACGTACTAGCGGGAGAGAGCACAGATACGCAGTATTTT | CSADVLAGESTDTQYF
- | - | TRBJ2-1 | TRBV2 | TGTGCCAGCAGTGATAGGGCCAATGAGCAGTTCTTC | CASSDRANEQFF